This is a list of T cell receptor beta chains from one sample in a study of graft-versus-host responses after intestinal transplantation. Their target antigens are unknown. The method was immunoSEQ multiplex PCR; TCRdb's version includes in-frame clones alone and lacks a portion of them. The data contain approximately 89,000 clones, about 93% of them singletons. Sequenced material: unstimulated CD8+ T cells sorted from spleen or lymph node cells, taken before transplant. The source of these receptors is a human donor who was the organ donor for an intestinal transplant. CDR3s include the opening cysteine and the closing phenylalanine or tryptophan. D genes are given only for firm matches. Clone size is shown for a subset of rows, as once, few, many or a class of expanded clone.

abundance,j_gene,d_gene,v_gene,CDR3nt,CDR3aa
.,TRBJ2-3,TRBD2,TRBV9,TGTGCCAGCAGCGGAACCCCTGGTCGAGCGGGGGACACAGATACGCAGTATTTT,CASSGTPGRAGDTDTQYF
.,TRBJ2-7,.,TRBV20-1,TGCAGTGCTAGAGACAACGGGGAGCAGTACTTC,CSARDNGEQYF
.,TRBJ2-1,.,TRBV9,TGTGCCAGCAGCGCCGGGACTGTTGTGTACAATGAGCAGTTCTTC,CASSAGTVVYNEQFF
.,TRBJ1-2,.,TRBV29-1,TGCAGCGTTGTTTCGAGTGGCTACACCTTC,CSVVSSGYTF
once,TRBJ2-2,.,TRBV15,TGTGCCACCAGCAGAGGTCCTAACCTGGCGGGGGGGGAGCTGTTTTTT,CATSRGPNLAGGELFF
.,TRBJ2-3,TRBD2,TRBV4-1,TGCGCCAGCAGCCCACGCGTGGCGGGGGGGCCCCGAGATACGCAGTATTTT,CASSPRVAGGPRDTQYF
.,TRBJ1-5,.,TRBV6-6,TGTGCCAGCATAACACGAGGTAGCAATCAGCCCCAGCATTTT,CASITRGSNQPQHF
few,TRBJ2-1,.,TRBV4-1,TGCGCCAGCAGCCATCCTTCCGACATTTACAATGAGCAGTTCTTC,CASSHPSDIYNEQFF
.,TRBJ1-1,.,TRBV7-9,TGTGCCAGCAGCCCCAGGGACACTTATTCTGAAGCTTTCTTT,CASSPRDTYSEAFF
.,TRBJ1-5,.,TRBV5-5,TGTGCCAGCAGCTTAAGGGACTTCCCTTCGCCAGATCAGCCCCAGCATTTT,CASSLRDFPSPDQPQHF
.,TRBJ2-5,.,TRBV28,TGTGCCAGCAGTGGACACTACCAAGAGACCCAGTACTTC,CASSGHYQETQYF
.,TRBJ2-1,.,TRBV9,TGTGCCAGCAGCGTAGGGGGCGGGATTGCAAATGAGCAGTTCTTC,CASSVGGGIANEQFF
.,TRBJ1-2,.,TRBV30,TGTGCCTGGAGTGTAGGGGGGGCCGGGGACTATGGCTACACCTTC,CAWSVGGAGDYGYTF
.,TRBJ2-7,.,TRBV28,TGTGCCAGCAGTTTGCAGGGAATGAACTTGGGGGAGCAGTACTTC,CASSLQGMNLGEQYF
.,TRBJ2-7,.,TRBV7-9,TGTGCCAGCAGCTTTGACGGGATGAGAAACGAGCAGTACTTC,CASSFDGMRNEQYF
.,TRBJ1-1,TRBD1,TRBV19,TGTGCCAGTAGTTTAGGGGGCGTGAACACTGAAGCTTTCTTT,CASSLGGVNTEAFF
.,TRBJ2-1,TRBD2,TRBV9,TGTGCCAGCAGCGTCGGGGGGTCGGATGAGCAGTTCTTC,CASSVGGSDEQFF
few,TRBJ2-1,.,TRBV18,TGTGCCAGCTCACGGCAACCCTCTGCCTTTGACAATGAGCAGTTCTTC,CASSRQPSAFDNEQFF
.,TRBJ1-1,.,TRBV5-5,TGTGCCAGCAGCCCTCGGGTTCCTGGGACTGAAGCTTTCTTT,CASSPRVPGTEAFF
.,TRBJ2-7,.,TRBV27,TGTGCCAGCAGTTTATCGTACAGGCACGAGCAGTACTTC,CASSLSYRHEQYF